This T cell receptor (beta chain) comes out of a study of T cell changes during pregnancy in multiple sclerosis. The germline V gene encodes CDR1 SGHTA and CDR2 FQGTGA. Trimming at V came to 5 bases and at J to 4 bases, leaving 7 bases not matched to a gene. The CDR3 is 16 residues long. Sequenced by immunoSEQ multiplex PCR; TCRdb stores in-frame clones only, minus some. The table shows nearly 110,000 clones, with around 92% occurring only once. The sequence came from a female donor in good health, enrolled as a control in a pregnancy study. The material was peripheral blood, obtained in the third trimester of pregnancy. The chain carries TRBV7-3 and TRBJ2-3, with 12 nucleotides matching TRBD2. Here the CDR3 reads CASSAASGGASDTQYF. The CDR3 region has the DNA TGTGCCAGCAGCGCAGCTAGCGGGGGGGCCTCAGATACGCAGTATTTT. Drawing the rest from reference TRBV7-3 and TRBJ2-3, the complete variable domain is GAGVSQTPSNKVTEKGKYVELRCDPISGHTALYWYRQSLGQGPEFLIYFQGTGAADDSGLPNDRFFAVRPEGSVSTLKIQRTERGDSAVYLCASSAASGGASDTQYFGPGTRLTVL.